This record covers a single T cell receptor beta chain. This sample is part of a study of blood T cell repertoires in COVID-19. Study context: Samples representing acute and convalescent COVID-19 were sourced from the United States, Italy and Spain. Sources were T cells, B-cell-depleted T cells, or PBMCs; the material itself was cDNA or gDNA.

Study processing details: Estimation of nucleated cell counts was performed using reference gene primer amplification. Using immunoSEQ multiplex PCR, the repertoire was profiled, and TCRdb retains in-frame clones only, with some absent. D and trimming come from the DNA, and the V and J calls and clone size come from that table. Of about 150,000 clones in the sample, 80% to 85% are singletons; the top ten hold approximately 10%. CDR1 is LGHNA, CDR2 YSLEER, per germline. With 3 bases clipped from V and 3 bases from J, the junction kept 4 bases outside the gene matches. The CDR3 contains 16 residues. The gene calls are TRBV4-3 and TRBJ2-1; the match to TRBD2 covers 11 bases. The TCR was taken from a man in his 70s with active or convalescent COVID-19. The specimen sequenced was peripheral blood. CDR3 in DNA: TGCGCCAGCAGCCAGGACCTAGCGGGGGGCTACAATGAGCAGTTCTTC. It codes for CASSQDLAGGYNEQFF.